Presented here are 30 T cell receptor beta chains from one specimen sequenced in a study of CD8 T cells in Susac syndrome (dated by TCRdb to the late 2010s). The method was the immunoSEQ multiplex PCR assay. RNA was extracted using the RNeasy kit, and about 0.45 to 1 ug of the RNA was reverse transcribed with random hexamers. TCRdb reran the public reads through fastp at Q25 and MiXCR, keeping productive beta chains. For every CDR3 protein sequence, its rows merge into one entry that carries the most common genes and DNA. The sample records about 300,000 distinct CDR3 sequences, more than 75% of which are singletons. The biggest ten clones account for over 0.09% of the sample. The sequenced material came from CD8+ T cells from PBMCs. These receptors all stem from a human donor with multiple sclerosis.

The rearrangement links TRBV20-1 to TRBJ1-4; 10 nucleotides agree with TRBD1. The V gene end was trimmed by 5 bases and the J gene end by 8 bases; junction bases not matched to a gene: 14. Germline V lookup: CDR1 DFQATT, CDR2 SNEGSKA (reference sequence). This CDR3 spans 16 amino acids. Here the CDR3 DNA reads TGCAGTGCTGCTCCCGGGGGACAGGGGCCGGGAGAAAAACTGTTTTTT. This sequence encodes CSAAPGGQGPGEKLFF.

This clonotype was counted a few times. The chain combines TRBV12-3 or TRBV12-4 with TRBJ1-2; D is unresolved. The V gene lost 5 bases and the J gene lost 6 bases, with 4 bases spanning the gap. This CDR3 has 10 residues. The CDR3 is CASSRHGYTF. CDR3 DNA sequence: TGTGCCAGCAGTCGACATGGCTACACCTTC.

The genes are TRBV6-5 and TRBJ2-7; D uncertain. Deletions cut 5 bases from V and 3 bases from J, with 17 bases between. Germline V lookup: CDR1 MNHEY, CDR2 SVGAGI. The CDR3 has 15 amino acids. CDR3 DNA: TGTGCCAGCAGTCCGCTAGGGCCAACCTACTACGAGCAGTACTTC. Protein: CASSPLGPTYYEQYF.

The chain combines TRBV30 with TRBJ2-1; 7 bases are a match to TRBD2. CDR1 is GTSNPN, CDR2 SVGIG, per germline (reference sequence). CDR3 length: 14 amino acids. With V trimmed by 3 bases and J by 8 bases, 10 bases remained unmatched. The CDR3 DNA sequence: TGTGCCTGGAGCTGGGGGAGGGGCGGGGATGAGCAGTTCTTC. Protein product: CAWSWGRGGDEQFF.

The chain links TRBV5-5 to TRBJ2-4; possible D gene TRBD1, 8 bases. The CDR3 spans 15 residues. Germline values: CDR1 SGHKS, CDR2 YYEKEE (reference sequence). Trimming cost V 4 bases and J 9 bases, with 20 bases left between them. CDR3 region: CASSLAPGGGSIQYF. CDR3 DNA sequence: TGTGCCAGCAGCCTGGCCCCAGGGGGCGGGAGCATTCAGTACTTC.

The chain is built from TRBV25-1 and TRBJ2-1; 11 bases agree with TRBD2. The CDR3 runs to 17 residues. Unmatched junction bases numbered 5, after V lost 1 base and J lost 3 bases. CDR1 is MGHDK and CDR2 is SYGVNS in the germline V gene. The CDR3 DNA is TGTGCCAGCAGTGAATTGGGACTAGCGGACCTCTACAATGAGCAGTTCTTC. Translation: CASSELGLADLYNEQFF.

This chain connects TRBV5-5 to TRBJ2-3; TRBD2 is a possible D gene (6 bases). This CDR3 contains 17 residues. Trimming took off 1 base at V and 4 bases at J, with 19 bases between the two ends. Germline V gene sequence: CDR1 SGHKS, CDR2 YYEKEE (reference sequence). Written as DNA, the CDR3 is TGTGCCAGCAGCTTGAGGCGGGACGGAGTGTGGGCAGATACGCAGTATTTT. Translated, it gives CASSLRRDGVWADTQYF.

The chain is built from TRBV27 and TRBJ1-1, with no clear D. Germline V gene sequence: CDR1 MNHEY, CDR2 SMNVEV (reference sequence). Trimming took 5 bases from V and 0 from J, leaving 10 bases between them. The CDR3 has 14 residues. CDR3 coding DNA: TGTGCCAGCAGTATGGACGGCATGAACACTGAAGCTTTCTTT. It yields the protein CASSMDGMNTEAFF.

The rearrangement links TRBV11-2 to TRBJ2-7, with 9 bases aligning to TRBD2. The CDR3 is made up of 15 amino acids. With 1 base clipped from V and 3 bases from J, the junction kept 4 bases outside the gene matches. Germline CDR1 is SGHAT and CDR2 is FQNNGV. The CDR3 loop reads CASSLAREGLYEQYF. CDR3 coding DNA: TGTGCCAGCAGCTTAGCGCGGGAGGGCCTCTACGAGCAGTACTTC. Full variable domain (outside the CDR3, taken from reference TRBV11-2 and TRBJ2-7): EAGVAQSPRYKIIEKRQSVAFWCNPISGHATLYWYQQILGQGPKLLIQFQNNGVVDDSQLPKDRFSAERLKGVDSTLKIQPAKLEDSAVYLCASSLAREGLYEQYFGPGTRLTVT.

CDR3 coding DNA: TGTGCCACCAGCAGAGATCGGAGATTATACGAGCAGTACTTC. It translates to CATSRDRRLYEQYF. The V and J genes are TRBV15 and TRBJ2-7; D is unclear. This CDR3 region has 14 residues. Germline V gene sequence: CDR1 LNHNV, CDR2 YYDKDF (reference sequence). The ends were cut back, 0 bases at V and 4 bases at J, with 10 bases in the middle. The whole variable domain, filled in from reference TRBV15 and TRBJ2-7, reads DAMVIQNPRYQVTQFGKPVTLSCSQTLNHNVMYWYQQKSSQAPKLLFHYYDKDFNNEADTPDNFQSRRPNTSFCFLDIRSPGLGDTAMYLCATSRDRRLYEQYFGPGTRLTVT.

For the CDR3, the DNA is TGTGCCAGCTCACCATCGGGGGGCTTCTCCCATTACGAGCAGTACTTC. Residues: CASSPSGGFSHYEQYF. V gene TRBV18 combines with J gene TRBJ2-7; weak D call: TRBD2 (7 bases). V gave up 2 bases and J gave up 4 bases, with 18 bases separating them. This CDR3 comprises 16 residues. The germline V gene encodes CDR1 KGHSH and CDR2 LQKENI.

The chain uses TRBV28 and TRBJ2-5; TRBD2 might be the D (5 bases). Germline V lookup: CDR1 MDHEN, CDR2 SYDVKM. The CDR3 is 16 amino acids. V was cut by 5 bases and J by 5 bases, with 21 bases left in between. The CDR3 region has the DNA TGTGCCAGCAGTCCACCCTCCGGGGAACGGAAGGAGACCCAGTACTTC. Its translation: CASSPPSGERKETQYF.

About this clonotype: The junction does not match germline at one end; this may be a read error. The chain joins TRBV7-7 to TRBJ2-1; TRBD1 matches at 7 bases. Germline assignment: CDR1 SSHAT and CDR2 FNYEAQ (reference sequence). The CDR3 runs 13 residues. DNA for the CDR3: TGTGCTAGCAGCTCCTCACAGGGGCATGAGCAGTTCTTC. Its protein is CASSSSQGHEQFF. Looking up the rest from reference TRBV7-7 and TRBJ2-1 gives the full variable domain: GAGVSQSPRYKVTKRGQDVTLRCDPISSHATLYWYQQALGQGPEFLTYFNYEAQPDKSGLPSDRFSAERPEGSISTLTIQRTEQRDSAMYRCASSSSQGHEQFFGPGTRLTVL.

The rearrangement joins TRBV2 to TRBJ2-3, with D perhaps TRBD2 (5 bases). The ends were cut back, 7 bases at V and 0 bases at J, with 29 bases in the middle. In germline, CDR1 is SNHLY, CDR2 FYNNEI. The CDR3 contains 20 residues. The CDR3 DNA follows: TGTGCCAGCACCCTCTGGGCGCTCCTTTCAGCGGCCACTAGCACAGATACGCAGTATTTT. This sequence encodes CASTLWALLSAATSTDTQYF.

This clonotype was detected a few times. The CDR3 spells CASSFGQSSYEQYF. The DNA of the CDR3 is TGTGCCAGCAGTTTCGGACAGTCCTCCTACGAGCAGTACTTC. V and J are TRBV12-3 or TRBV12-4 and TRBJ2-7, with a tentative D call TRBD1 (6 bases). This CDR3 spans 14 amino acids. The germline V and J ends were trimmed by 3 bases and 0 bases, with 9 bases remaining between them.

V and J are TRBV12-3 or TRBV12-4 and TRBJ1-6; D ambiguous. This CDR3 spans 13 amino acids. Trimming took off 7 bases at V and 10 bases at J, with 14 bases between the two ends. CDR3 nucleotides: TGTGCCAGCACCCCTACGGGGAAATCACCCCTCCACTTT. Translation gives CASTPTGKSPLHF.

The rearrangement links TRBV2 to TRBJ2-5, with a possible D match to TRBD1 (6 bases). The V end was cut by 1 base, the J end by 3 bases, with 15 bases between. Germline loops: CDR1 SNHLY, CDR2 FYNNEI. This CDR3 has 16 residues. CDR3 nucleotides: TGTGCCAGCAGTGAAGAGGACAGAAAAGTTAAAGAGACCCAGTACTTC. Encoded protein: CASSEEDRKVKETQYF.

The V call is TRBV6-5, the J call TRBJ2-2; D perhaps matches TRBD2 (6 bases). The CDR3 loop spans 18 amino acids. Per germline, CDR1 MNHEY and CDR2 SVGAGI. V was pared by 4 bases and J by 7 bases, with 25 bases between. CDR3 region: CASSFSPAGWRDIGELFF. The CDR3 nucleotides are TGTGCCAGCAGTTTTTCCCCCGCCGGGTGGCGGGATATCGGGGAGCTGTTTTTT.

This CDR3 is CASSSGRSNYGYTF. Here the CDR3 DNA reads TGTGCCAGCAGTTCCGGACGGTCTAACTATGGCTACACCTTC. This chain joins TRBV27 and TRBJ1-2; D is unclear. This CDR3 spans 14 amino acids. Trimming shortened V by 4 bases and J by 0 bases, and 9 bases separated the two germline ends. CDR1 MNHEY and CDR2 SMNVEV come from the germline V gene (reference sequence).

This clonotype was seen a single time. The chain links TRBV23-1 to TRBJ2-7, with TRBD2 matching over 13 bases. TRBV23-1 is recorded as an ORF, its role being uncertain. There are 13 residues in the CDR3. The junction had 2 bases not matched to a gene; V was cut back by 9 bases and J by 3 bases. In DNA form, the CDR3 reads TGCGCCAGACTAGCGGGAGGGGGCTACGAGCAGTACTTC. As protein: CARLAGGGYEQYF.

J is TRBJ2-1 and V is TRBV12-3 or TRBV12-4, with 11 nucleotides matching TRBD1. Trimming at V came to 8 bases and at J to 6 bases, leaving 6 bases not matched to a gene. This CDR3 contains 14 residues. The CDR3 region is CASQGQGATNEQFF. In DNA form, the CDR3 reads TGTGCCAGCCAAGGACAGGGGGCAACCAATGAGCAGTTCTTC.

The CDR3 region has the DNA TGTGCCAGCAGTTTCTGGCCCACCAAGGAGGCTTTCTTT. Amino acid sequence: CASSFWPTKEAFF. The chain is built from TRBV27 and TRBJ1-1; D is unresolved. V was pared by 3 bases and J by 11 bases, with 16 bases between. CDR1 is MNHEY, CDR2 SMNVEV, per germline (reference sequence). The CDR3 extends over 13 amino acids.

V and J are TRBV27 and TRBJ2-3, with a weak D call TRBD2 (6 bases). From germline, CDR1 is MNHEY and CDR2 SMNVEV (reference sequence). Between the trimmed V and J ends, which lost 3 bases and 0 bases, there was a span of 10 bases. The CDR3 contains 15 residues. The CDR3 DNA reads TGTGCCAGCAGTTTTGGCGGGATTAGCACAGATACGCAGTATTTT. Translation: CASSFGGISTDTQYF.

The chain joins TRBV28 to TRBJ2-2, with 7 bases lining up with TRBD2. Germline V gene lookup returns CDR1 MDHEN and CDR2 SYDVKM. CDR3 length: 18 residues. V dropped 4 bases and J dropped 0; count of bases not matched to a gene: 11. DNA for the CDR3: TGTGCCAGCAGTTCCACCTTCCTGGCGGGAGCGAACACCGGGGAGCTGTTTTTT. Translation gives CASSSTFLAGANTGELFF.

The V gene is TRBV2, the J gene TRBJ2-7; a weak D match, TRBD2 (5 bases). From germline, CDR1 is SNHLY and CDR2 FYNNEI. V shed 1 base and J shed 2 bases, with 12 bases lying between them. The CDR3 is made up of 15 amino acids. DNA for the CDR3: TGTGCCAGCAGTGAAGAGAGCGGTCCTCCCTACGAGCAGTACTTC. Its protein product is CASSEESGPPYEQYF.

V gene TRBV18 combines with J gene TRBJ2-4; D perhaps matches TRBD1 (6 bases). V lost 2 bases, J lost 9 bases, and 20 bases lay in between. The germline gives CDR1 KGHSH, CDR2 LQKENI. The CDR3 length is 16 residues. The CDR3 DNA reads TGTGCCAGCTCACCAGTACTTCCGGGACGAGGGGGCATTCAGTACTTC. This translates into CASSPVLPGRGGIQYF.

The chain is built from TRBV9 and TRBJ2-1; 10 bases line up with TRBD2. CDR3 length: 16 amino acids. Germline V gene data show CDR1 as SGDLS and CDR2 as YYNGEE. V shed 2 bases and J 8 bases; nucleotides not matched to a gene: 10. This CDR3 reads CASSVSGRNIFDEQFF. In DNA, the CDR3 is TGTGCCAGCAGCGTTAGCGGGAGGAATATTTTCGATGAGCAGTTCTTC.

The V and J genes are TRBV3-1 and TRBJ2-5, with TRBD2 matching over 7 bases. Germline CDR1 LGHDT, CDR2 YNNKEL (reference sequence). This CDR3 region has 15 residues. V gave up 2 bases and J gave up 5 bases; unmatched junction bases: 8. CDR3: CASSQQTSRRETQYF. The CDR3 DNA sequence: TGTGCCAGCAGCCAACAGACTAGCCGTAGGGAGACCCAGTACTTC.

The chain recombines TRBV9 with TRBJ2-3; possible D gene TRBD2, 6 bases. The CDR3 is made up of 15 amino acids. In germline, CDR1 is SGDLS, CDR2 YYNGEE. Deletions cut 0 bases from V and 2 bases from J, with 10 bases between. CDR3 DNA: TGTGCCAGCAGCGTAGCCGGGAGTATCACAGATACGCAGTATTTT. Protein sequence: CASSVAGSITDTQYF.

The chain is built from TRBV28 and TRBJ2-2; D not resolved. Per the germline V gene, CDR1 is MDHEN and CDR2 is SYDVKM. V was trimmed by 7 bases and J by 6 bases, leaving 9 bases between them. The CDR3 runs 12 residues. The CDR3 here is CASTTPAGELFF. The CDR3, as DNA: TGTGCCAGCACCACCCCGGCCGGGGAGCTGTTTTTT.